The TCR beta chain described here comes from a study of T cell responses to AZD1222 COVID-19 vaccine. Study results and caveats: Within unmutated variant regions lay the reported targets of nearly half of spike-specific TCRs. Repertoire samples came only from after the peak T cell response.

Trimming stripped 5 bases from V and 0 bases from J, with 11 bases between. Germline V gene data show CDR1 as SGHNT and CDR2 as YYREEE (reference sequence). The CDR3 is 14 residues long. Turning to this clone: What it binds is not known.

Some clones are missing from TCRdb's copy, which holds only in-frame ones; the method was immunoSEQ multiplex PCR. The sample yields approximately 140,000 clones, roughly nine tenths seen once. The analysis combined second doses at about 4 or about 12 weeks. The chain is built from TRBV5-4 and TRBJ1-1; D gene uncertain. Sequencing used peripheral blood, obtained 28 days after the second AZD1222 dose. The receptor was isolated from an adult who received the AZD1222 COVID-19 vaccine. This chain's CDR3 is CASREPRMNTEAFF. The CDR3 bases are TGTGCCAGCAGGGAGCCGCGAATGAACACTGAAGCTTTCTTT. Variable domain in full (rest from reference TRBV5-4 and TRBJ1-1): ETGVTQSPTHLIKTRGQQVTLRCSSQSGHNTVSWYQQALGQGPQFIFQYYREEENGRGNFPPRFSGLQFPNYSSELNVNALELDDSALYLCASREPRMNTEAFFGQGTRLTVV.